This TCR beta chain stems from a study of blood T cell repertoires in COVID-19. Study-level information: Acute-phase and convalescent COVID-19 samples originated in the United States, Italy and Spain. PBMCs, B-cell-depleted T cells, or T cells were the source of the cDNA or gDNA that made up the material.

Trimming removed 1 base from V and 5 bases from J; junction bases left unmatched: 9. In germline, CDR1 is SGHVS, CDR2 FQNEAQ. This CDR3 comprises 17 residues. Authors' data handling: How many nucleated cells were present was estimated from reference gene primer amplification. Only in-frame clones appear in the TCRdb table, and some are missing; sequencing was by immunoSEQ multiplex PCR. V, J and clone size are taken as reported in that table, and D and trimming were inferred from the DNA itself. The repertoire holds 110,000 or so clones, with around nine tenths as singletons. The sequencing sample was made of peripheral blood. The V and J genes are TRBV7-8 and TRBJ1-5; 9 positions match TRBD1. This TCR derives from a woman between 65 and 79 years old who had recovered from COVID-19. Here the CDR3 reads CASSLDRGRVGDQPQHF. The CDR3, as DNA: TGTGCCAGCAGCTTAGACAGGGGGCGAGTTGGGGATCAGCCCCAGCATTTT.